One and the same sample provided the 8 T cell receptor beta chains below, sequenced in a study of T cell repertoires in cytomegalovirus infection. These receptors lack a known antigen. TCRdb analysed the reads with MiXCR anew, one entry per CDR3 protein. The table has about 900,000 distinct CDR3 sequences, about 33% seen once; the top ten hold roughly 12%. The specimen was cultured CD8+ T cells from PBMCs, collected from culture after CMV antigen stimulation. These receptors originate from a human donor in good health (CMV status not recorded). Some clones in this sample may be carry-over from other donors' samples.

This clonotype has more than one count but fewer than ten. This chain uses TRBV6-8 with TRBJ2-7, with D possibly matching TRBD1 (5 bases). The CDR3 contains 14 residues. Trimming removed 0 bases at V and 7 bases at J, with 13 bases between. CDR1 MNHGY and CDR2 SAAAGT come from the germline V gene. This CDR3 reads CASSYSLGPREQYV. The CDR3 DNA sequence: TGTGCCAGCAGTTACTCCTTGGGGCCTCGAGAGCAGTACGTC.

The V and J genes are TRBV2 and TRBJ2-4, with TRBD1 identical over 7 bases. The trim removed 6 bases at V and 6 bases at J, leaving 2 bases unmatched. CDR1 is SNHLY and CDR2 is FYNNEI in the germline V gene. There are 12 residues in the CDR3. The CDR3 DNA reads as TGTGCCAGCAGAGGGGACAGAAACATTCAGTACTTC. Its translation is CASRGDRNIQYF.

This clonotype has only a few counts. This chain links TRBV12-3 or TRBV12-4 with TRBJ1-1; D remains unclear. The CDR3 has 14 residues. With 3 bases removed from V and 2 bases from J, the gap between germline ends came to 10 bases. CDR3 sequence reads: CASSFYTENTEAFF. DNA of the CDR3: TGTGCCAGCAGTTTTTACACGGAAAACACTGAAGCTTTCTTT.

This clonotype has just a few counts. The J gene is TRBJ1-5, the V gene TRBV6-6; tentatively, D is TRBD1 (6 bases). The CDR3 totals 16 residues. Trimming shortened V by 5 bases and J by 5 bases, and 19 bases separated the two germline ends. Germline V gene lookup returns CDR1 MNHNY and CDR2 SVGAGI (reference sequence). This CDR3 is CASSLRTAGWDQPQHF. CDR3 in DNA: TGTGCCAGCAGTCTTCGGACAGCGGGGTGGGATCAGCCCCAGCATTTT.

As for this clonotype: A much larger clone is a single base away; this may be a read error. The chain uses TRBV7-8 and TRBJ2-7; TRBD1 agrees at 9 bases. Germline-derived CDR1 and CDR2 are SGHVS and FQNEAQ. CDR3 length: 14 amino acids. The CDR3 bases are TGTGTCAGCAGCGCCCCGGGACAGGGATACGAGCAGTACGTC. Translating it yields CVSSAPGQGYEQYV.

This clonotype was found a few times. The J gene is TRBJ2-7, the V gene TRBV27; TRBD1 aligns across 7 bases. Germline trimming cut 0 bases from V and 3 bases from J; bases unmatched to any gene: 8. Germline values: CDR1 MNHEY, CDR2 SMNVEV (reference sequence). The CDR3 totals 16 residues. CDR3 sequence (DNA): TGTGCCAGCAGTTTATCGACAGGGAGTATTTTCTACGAGCAGTACTTC. It yields the protein CASSLSTGSIFYEQYF.

This clonotype was counted only a few times. The chain carries TRBV5-4 and TRBJ2-1; perhaps TRBD2 as D (7 bases). Germline lookup yields CDR1 SGHNT and CDR2 YYREEE (reference sequence). The CDR3 has 16 residues. The V end lost 4 bases, the J end lost 9 bases, and 23 bases lay between the germline ends. CDR3 coding DNA: TGTGCCAGCAGCCTGAAGAGGGGGGGGCGCTGGAGTGAGCAGTTCTTC. It codes for CASSLKRGGRWSEQFF. Filled out from reference TRBV5-4 and TRBJ2-1, the complete variable domain reads ETGVTQSPTHLIKTRGQQVTLRCSSQSGHNTVSWYQQALGQGPQFIFQYYREEENGRGNFPPRFSGLQFPNYSSELNVNALELDDSALYLCASSLKRGGRWSEQFFGPGTRLTVL.

This clonotype was picked up many times. This chain uses TRBV28 with TRBJ2-3; D perhaps matches TRBD1 (5 bases). The CDR3 is made up of 15 amino acids. Trimming took off 6 bases at V and 2 bases at J, with 15 bases between the two ends. Germline loops: CDR1 MDHEN, CDR2 SYDVKM. The CDR3 coding sequence is TGTGCCAGCAGCTTGGATACACAGGACACAGATACGCAGTATTTT. Translating it yields CASSLDTQDTDTQYF. Filled out from reference TRBV28 and TRBJ2-3, the complete variable domain reads DVKVTQSSRYLVKRTGEKVFLECVQDMDHENMFWYRQDPGLGLRLIYFSYDVKMKEKGDIPEGYSVSREKKERFSLILESASTNQTSMYLCASSLDTQDTDTQYFGPGTRLTVL.